This passage covers 22 T cell receptor beta chains from one sample sequenced in a study of cytomegalovirus exposure and HLA in healthy donors. PCR was performed using 60 Vbeta and 13 Jbeta primers. TCRdb's table, derived via immunoSEQ multiplex PCR, lists solely in-frame clones and lacks some. This table has 85,000 to 90,000 clones, about 76% appearing once. The specimen was PBMCs. Source of these receptors: a young man in good health and CMV-seropositive.

The chain carries TRBV27 and TRBJ1-1; the match to TRBD1 covers 8 bases. Germline values: CDR1 MNHEY, CDR2 SMNVEV (reference sequence). The CDR3 contains 16 residues. Unmatched junction bases numbered 14, after V lost 6 bases and J lost 5 bases. The CDR3 is CASSQQGAVRGTEAFF. The CDR3 DNA reads TGTGCCAGCAGCCAGCAGGGGGCAGTACGGGGAACTGAAGCTTTCTTT.

The gene calls are TRBV30 and TRBJ1-6, with unresolved D. CDR1 is GTSNPN, CDR2 SVGIG, per germline (reference sequence). V lost 4 bases and J lost 0, with 10 bases in between. The CDR3 totals 15 residues. The CDR3 loop reads CAWMRRVSYNSPLHF. The CDR3 DNA is TGTGCCTGGATGCGGAGGGTCTCCTATAATTCACCCCTCCACTTT.

The chain links TRBV6-4 to TRBJ2-3; 8 nucleotides agree with TRBD1. Germline lookup yields CDR1 MRHNA and CDR2 SNTAGT. CDR3 length: 15 amino acids. Germline trimming cut 0 bases from V and 2 bases from J; bases unmatched to any gene: 1. The DNA of the CDR3 is TGTGCCAGCAGTGACTCGACAGGGGCCACAGATACGCAGTATTTT. Amino acids: CASSDSTGATDTQYF.

V usage is TRBV25-1 and J usage is TRBJ2-3, with D perhaps TRBD1 (6 bases). The CDR3 spans 13 residues. Germline-derived CDR1 and CDR2 are MGHDK and SYGVNS. V was pared by 7 bases and J by 3 bases, with 11 bases between. The CDR3 protein is CASNRAPTDTQYF. Here the CDR3 DNA reads TGTGCCAGCAACAGGGCCCCAACAGATACGCAGTATTTT.

This chain joins TRBV28 and TRBJ1-2, with TRBD1 matching over 9 bases. V lost 8 bases to trimming and J lost 4 bases; unmatched junction nucleotides: 8. Germline CDR1 reads MDHEN; CDR2 reads SYDVKM. The CDR3 is 14 residues long. DNA for the CDR3: TGTGCCAGCGAGGACAGGGGAATCTTCTATGGCTACACCTTC. Its translation: CASEDRGIFYGYTF.

In this sample, this clone turned up once. This chain joins TRBV30 and TRBJ1-6, with D unresolved. There are 15 residues in the CDR3. Between the trimmed V and J ends, which lost 2 bases and 9 bases, there was a span of 17 bases. CDR1 is GTSNPN and CDR2 is SVGIG in the germline V gene (reference sequence). The CDR3 sequence is CAWSSVRLLGSPLHF. CDR3 in DNA: TGTGCCTGGAGTTCCGTACGACTTCTTGGTTCACCCCTCCACTTT.

V usage is TRBV6-4 and J usage is TRBJ2-1; tentative D call: TRBD2 (5 bases). V shed 5 bases and J shed 0 bases, with 11 bases lying between them. The germline CDR1 and CDR2 sequences are MRHNA and SNTAGT. This CDR3 is 15 amino acids long. CDR3: CASSRTRSSYNEQFF. DNA for the CDR3: TGTGCCAGCAGTAGAACTAGGAGCTCCTACAATGAGCAGTTCTTC.

The chain has TRBV19 and TRBJ2-2, with 10 bases that match TRBD2. The CDR3 is 14 amino acids. With 10 bases clipped from V and 5 bases from J, the junction kept 7 bases outside the gene matches. The V gene's germline CDR1 is LNHDA and CDR2 SQIVND (reference sequence). CDR3 in DNA: TGTGCCACCAAGGGAGCGGGGGGGACCGGGGAGCTGTTTTTT. Translating gives CATKGAGGTGELFF.

The chain employs TRBV5-1 and TRBJ2-7; 7 bases align to TRBD1. Germline V gene data show CDR1 as SGHRS and CDR2 as YFSETQ. Losses at the gene ends were 6 bases for V and 3 bases for J; bases not matched to a gene: 9. This CDR3 is 14 amino acids long. CDR3 region: CASTPWGQNYEQYF. DNA for the CDR3: TGCGCCAGCACCCCTTGGGGACAGAACTACGAGCAGTACTTC.

This clone has a handful of counts. This chain joins TRBV28 and TRBJ1-2; 8 nucleotides match TRBD1. Trimming at V came to 11 bases and at J to 4 bases, leaving 6 bases not matched to a gene. The CDR3 contains 12 residues. Per the germline V gene, CDR1 is MDHEN and CDR2 is SYDVKM. CDR3 loop: CAGGQGGYGYTF. The CDR3 nucleotides are TGTGCCGGTGGACAGGGAGGCTATGGCTACACCTTC.

The rearrangement joins TRBV5-6 to TRBJ1-2; 9 bases fit TRBD1. Germline lookup yields CDR1 SGHDT and CDR2 YYEEEE. Germline trimming cut 4 bases from V and 5 bases from J; bases unmatched to any gene: 6. This CDR3 comprises 14 residues. CDR3 nucleotides: TGTGCCAGCAGCCCGGGACAGGGCCAATATGGCTACACCTTC. This codes for CASSPGQGQYGYTF.

This clone occurred once. The V and J genes are TRBV6-6 and TRBJ1-6; 8 nucleotides agree with TRBD1. CDR3 length: 16 residues. Trimming at V came to 2 bases and at J to 9 bases, leaving 9 bases not matched to a gene. Per germline, CDR1 MNHNY and CDR2 SVGAGI (reference sequence). CDR3 sequence: CASSYPAGQGGSPLHF. CDR3 DNA sequence: TGTGCCAGCAGTTACCCCGCCGGACAGGGTGGTTCACCCCTCCACTTT.

This rearrangement joins TRBV6-4 to TRBJ2-7, with 9 nucleotides matching TRBD1. The germline V gene encodes CDR1 MRHNA and CDR2 SNTAGT. CDR3 length: 13 amino acids. Losses at the gene ends were 7 bases for V and 3 bases for J; bases not matched to a gene: 4. As DNA, the CDR3 is TGTGCCAGCACTCAGACAGGGGGCTACGAGCAGTACTTC. Amino acid sequence: CASTQTGGYEQYF.

J is TRBJ2-7 and V is TRBV7-8; D is perhaps TRBD2 (6 bases). V gave up 5 bases and J gave up 1 base, with 12 bases separating them. Looked up from germline, CDR1 is SGHVS and CDR2 is FQNEAQ. The CDR3 loop spans 14 amino acids. CDR3 protein: CASSPGRDSYEQYF. CDR3 nucleotides: TGTGCCAGCAGCCCCGGGAGAGATTCCTACGAGCAGTACTTC.

J is TRBJ2-1 and V is TRBV18; 12 positions agree with TRBD2. The CDR3 runs 17 residues. Germline V gene data show CDR1 as KGHSH and CDR2 as LQKENI. Losses at the gene ends were 4 bases for V and 1 base for J; bases not matched to a gene: 5. The CDR3 loop is CASSHLAGGPSYNEQFF. The CDR3 coding sequence is TGTGCCAGCTCACACCTAGCGGGGGGGCCTTCCTACAATGAGCAGTTCTTC.

This chain joins TRBV9 and TRBJ2-5, with TRBD2 identical over 9 bases. J lost 4 bases, V lost 0 bases, and 10 bases had no gene match. Germline loops: CDR1 SGDLS, CDR2 YYNGEE. The CDR3 covers 17 residues. The DNA of the CDR3 is TGTGCCAGCAGCGTAGCTCCTAGCGGGGTGGGGGTAGAGACCCAGTACTTC. This sequence encodes CASSVAPSGVGVETQYF. Based on the CDR3 plus reference TRBV9 and TRBJ2-5, the full variable domain is DSGVTQTPKHLITATGQRVTLRCSPRSGDLSVYWYQQSLDQGLQFLIQYYNGEERAKGNILERFSAQQFPDLHSELNLSSLELGDSALYFCASSVAPSGVGVETQYFGPGTRLLVL.

The sample holds a few counts of this clone. The chain has TRBV30 and TRBJ2-3; TRBD2 aligns across 9 bases. In germline, CDR1 is GTSNPN, CDR2 SVGIG (reference sequence). The V gene end was trimmed by 2 bases and the J gene end by 4 bases; junction bases not matched to a gene: 7. This CDR3 region has 15 residues. The CDR3 sequence is CAWSWTSAWADTQYF. The CDR3 coding sequence is TGTGCCTGGAGTTGGACTAGCGCGTGGGCAGATACGCAGTATTTT.

This clone was counted between two and nine times. V is TRBV15 and J is TRBJ1-4, with D possibly being TRBD1 (6 bases). The germline gives CDR1 LNHNV, CDR2 YYDKDF (reference sequence). This CDR3 is 16 amino acids long. Trimming removed 2 bases from V and 4 bases from J, with 14 bases in between. The CDR3: CATSRSSTGINEKLFF. DNA of the CDR3: TGTGCCACCAGCAGATCAAGTACAGGGATTAATGAAAAACTGTTTTTT.

This clone has more than one count but fewer than ten. Other nucleotide sequences in the sample specify the same CDR3. The chain employs TRBV21-1 and TRBJ2-7; TRBD1 is the table's D call and was not checked against the DNA. TRBV21-1 is designated a pseudogene. This CDR3 is 13 amino acids long. The CDR3, as DNA: TGTGCCAGCACCTTGGGACAGTACTACGAGCAGTACTTC. This encodes CASTLGQYYEQYF.

V usage is TRBV19 and J usage is TRBJ2-3, with 8 bases aligning to TRBD2. This CDR3 has 15 amino acids. Looked up from germline, CDR1 is LNHDA and CDR2 is SQIVND (reference sequence). J lost 11 bases, V lost 5 bases, and 15 bases had no gene match. CDR3 in amino acids: CASSPRGARTWGQYF. DNA for the CDR3: TGTGCCAGTAGTCCGCGGGGGGCCCGCACCTGGGGGCAGTATTTT.

The CDR3 reads CASGWFNSYGYTF. For the CDR3, the DNA is TGTGCCAGCGGATGGTTTAACAGCTATGGCTACACCTTC. The chain uses TRBV6-5 and TRBJ1-2; D not resolved. CDR3 size: 13 residues. CDR1 is MNHEY, CDR2 SVGAGI, per germline. Trimming removed 8 bases at V and 4 bases at J, with 14 bases between.

In regard to this clone: One end of the junction varies from germline; a read error may be responsible. Distinct nucleotide sequences in the sample also encode this CDR3. The J gene is TRBJ1-2, the V gene TRBV4-1; 11 bases fit TRBD1. The CDR3 extends over 20 amino acids. Germline loops: CDR1 MGHRA, CDR2 YSYEKL. CDR3 loop: CASSPAKRGTGGRHWYGYTF. The CDR3 nucleotides read TGCGCCAGCAGCCCCGCTAAAAGGGGGACAGGGGGACGTCATTGGTATGGCTACACCTTT.